This T cell receptor (beta chain) was sequenced in a study of T cell repertoires in cytomegalovirus infection (dated by TCRdb to between 2018 and 2021). With regard to the full study: Because public TCR beta signatures pointed to carriage of CMV infection together with the matching HLA type, the HLA type of each donor mattered for the analysis. Overall study results and their limits: In both this cohort and an independent roughly 350-donor cohort, the cumulative frequency of public TCR beta family members distinguished carriers of CMV infection plus the relevant HLA type. In the ex vivo response, HLA-C-restricted CMV-specific TCR beta clonotypes were dominant, and in two of eight donors the single most frequent clonotype came from this HLA-C-restricted group.

The germline V gene supplies CDR1 KGHDR and CDR2 SFDVKD. Spanning cysteine to phenylalanine, the CDR3 consists of 13 amino acids. The kept DNA is CDR3 alone, 39 bases in frame from the first base. V and J are truncated by 6 bases and 1 base respectively, leaving an intervening sequence of 8 bases. The instrument was an Illumina HiSeq 1500. TCRdb passed the public sequencing reads through fastp at Q25 and MiXCR, retaining productive beta sequences. Each entry merges the rows of one CDR3 protein and shows their most common DNA and genes. The sample table contains nearly 450,000 distinct CDR3 sequences; only one count was recorded for about a third of them. Jointly, the top ten make up roughly 13% of the sample. The table lists this clonotype with a few counts. It has no known antigen specificity. No much larger clone exists at a distance of one base, and base qualities are not known.

The sequence came from a human donor in good health (CMV status not recorded). Some clones in this sample may be carry-over from other donors' samples. Rearrangement joined TRBV24-1 to TRBJ1-1; there is no confident call for the D gene. Sequencing was done on a sample of PBMCs. The encoded CDR3 is CATSSYGNTEAFF. Read as DNA, the sequence is TGTGCCACCAGTAGTTACGGGAACACTGAAGCTTTCTTT.